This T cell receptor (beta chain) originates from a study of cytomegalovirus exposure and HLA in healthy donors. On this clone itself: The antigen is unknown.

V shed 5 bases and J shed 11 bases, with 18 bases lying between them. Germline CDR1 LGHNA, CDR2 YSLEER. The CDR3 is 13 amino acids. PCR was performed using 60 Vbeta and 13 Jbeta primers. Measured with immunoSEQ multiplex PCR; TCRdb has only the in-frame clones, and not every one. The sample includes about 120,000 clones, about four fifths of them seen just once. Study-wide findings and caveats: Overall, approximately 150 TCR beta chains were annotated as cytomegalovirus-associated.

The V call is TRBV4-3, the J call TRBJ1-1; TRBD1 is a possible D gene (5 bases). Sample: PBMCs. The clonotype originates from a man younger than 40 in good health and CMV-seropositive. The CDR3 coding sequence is TGCGCCAGCAGCACCGGGAGGGACCGAACCGCTTTCTTT. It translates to CASSTGRDRTAFF.